This paragraph covers one T cell receptor beta chain sequence. The germline V and J ends were trimmed by 2 bases and 4 bases, with 11 bases remaining between them. Germline V gene data show CDR1 as MDHEN and CDR2 as SYDVKM. CDR3 length: 14 residues. Random hexamers were used to reverse transcribe an amount of roughly 0.5 to 1 ug RNA. TCRdb re-called the immunoSEQ multiplex PCR reads with MiXCR, one entry per CDR3 protein. The sample has approximately 190,000 distinct CDR3 sequences; roughly nine tenths are singletons. Through negative isolation, CD4+ and CD8+ T cells were obtained, while TEMRA cells were enriched using FACS. This sample is part of a study of CD8 T cells in Susac syndrome.

Sequencing used CD4+ T cells from PBMCs. V and J are TRBV28 and TRBJ2-5; D is tentatively TRBD1 or TRBD2 (5 bases each). This receptor was taken from a human donor with Susac syndrome. CDR3 sequence (DNA): TGTGCCAGCAGTTTAACCGGGACCCCAGAGACCCAGTACTTC. It translates to CASSLTGTPETQYF. The variable domain in full, completed from reference TRBV28 and TRBJ2-5, reads DVKVTQSSRYLVKRTGEKVFLECVQDMDHENMFWYRQDPGLGLRLIYFSYDVKMKEKGDIPEGYSVSREKKERFSLILESASTNQTSMYLCASSLTGTPETQYFGPGTRLLVL.